These 31 T cell receptor beta chains came from one sample sequenced in a study of shared clonotypes between healthy human individuals. CD8 cells regarded as naive lacked CD45RO, were positively chosen for CCR7, and omitted terminally differentiated effector memory CD45RA+ cells. Generated by immunoSEQ multiplex PCR, the TCRdb table keeps only in-frame clones and is missing some. This sample has around 600,000 clones, with 95% found just once. Material for sequencing was naive CD8+ T cells sorted from blood. The receptor set was obtained from a woman in her 30s in good health.

V usage is TRBV19 and J usage is TRBJ2-6, with unresolved D. V lost 10 bases and J lost 1, with 2 bases in between. From germline, CDR1 is LNHDA and CDR2 SQIVND (reference sequence). The CDR3 loop spans 11 amino acids. Here the CDR3 reads CATSGANVLTF. DNA of the CDR3: TGTGCCACGTCTGGGGCCAACGTCCTGACTTTC.

The chain links TRBV6-5 to TRBJ2-7; 9 bases are shared with TRBD1. Germline loops: CDR1 MNHEY, CDR2 SVGAGI. CDR3 length: 15 amino acids. With V trimmed by 5 bases and J by 2 bases, 7 bases remained unmatched. The CDR3 loop reads CASSPRTGAAYEQYF. The CDR3 nucleotides are TGTGCCAGCAGTCCCAGGACAGGGGCGGCCTACGAGCAGTACTTC.

The chain recombines TRBV7-8 with TRBJ2-7; 7 bases map to TRBD2. After removal of 2 bases from V and 2 bases from J, the junction contained 6 bases not matched to a gene. This CDR3 has 15 amino acids. Germline values: CDR1 SGHVS, CDR2 FQNEAQ. In nucleotides, the CDR3 is TGTGCCAGCAGCTTATGGGGGGGACGGACCTACGAGCAGTACTTC. It translates to CASSLWGGRTYEQYF.

The genes are TRBV28 and TRBJ2-1; no definite D call. Germline V gene lookup returns CDR1 MDHEN and CDR2 SYDVKM. The CDR3 totals 15 residues. Trimming pared 6 bases from V and 6 bases from J, leaving 18 bases between. The CDR3 spells CASSWVRAPSNEQFF. CDR3 DNA: TGTGCCAGCAGCTGGGTAAGGGCACCTTCCAATGAGCAGTTCTTC.

This chain joins TRBV5-8 and TRBJ2-7; D gene unclear. The CDR3 loop spans 16 amino acids. The germline CDR1 and CDR2 sequences are SGHTS and YDEGEE. V shed 4 bases and J shed 0 bases, with 17 bases lying between them. The chain's CDR3 is CASSMIGPLFSYEQYF. CDR3 bases: TGTGCCAGCAGCATGATAGGACCGCTGTTCTCCTACGAGCAGTACTTC.

V gene TRBV2 combines with J gene TRBJ2-7; the D gene is possibly TRBD1 (6 bases). Germline CDR1 reads SNHLY; CDR2 reads FYNNEI. The CDR3 has 14 amino acids. Trimming removed 3 bases at V and 2 bases at J, with 11 bases between. In nucleotides, the CDR3 is TGTGCCAGCAGTGATCAAAGGGGGACCTACGAGCAGTACTTC. Protein sequence: CASSDQRGTYEQYF.

The rearrangement joins TRBV19 to TRBJ2-1; D might be TRBD2 (6 bases). Germline V gene data show CDR1 as LNHDA and CDR2 as SQIVND (reference sequence). This CDR3 spans 15 amino acids. Trimming took 5 bases from V and 6 from J, leaving 17 bases between them. CDR3 bases: TGTGCCAGTAGTGCTTACCGGGAGCTTATCAATGAGCAGTTCTTC. It codes for CASSAYRELINEQFF. Filled out from reference TRBV19 and TRBJ2-1, the complete variable domain reads DGGITQSPKYLFRKEGQNVTLSCEQNLNHDAMYWYRQDPGQGLRLIYYSQIVNDFQKGDIAEGYSVSREKKESFPLTVTSAQKNPTAFYLCASSAYRELINEQFFGPGTRLTVL.

This clone has only one observation. The chain is built from TRBV28 and TRBJ2-1; perhaps TRBD1 as D (7 bases). Per germline, CDR1 MDHEN and CDR2 SYDVKM. V lost 2 bases to trimming and J lost 4 bases, with 12 bases between them. This CDR3 is 15 amino acids long. The CDR3 sequence: CASSLRAGGYNEQFF. CDR3 bases: TGTGCCAGCAGTTTAAGGGCAGGGGGGTACAATGAGCAGTTCTTC.

J is TRBJ2-7 and V is TRBV5-6, with 9 bases that match TRBD1. In germline, CDR1 is SGHDT, CDR2 YYEEEE. The CDR3 consists of 15 residues. Unmatched junction bases numbered 9, after V lost 4 bases and J lost 4 bases. The CDR3 spells CASSRSTGGDYEQYF. CDR3 coding DNA: TGTGCCAGCAGCCGCTCGACAGGGGGGGATTACGAGCAGTACTTC.

This chain joins TRBV7-9 and TRBJ2-7; 10 bases match TRBD2. The CDR3 spans 13 residues. Germline loops: CDR1 SEHNR, CDR2 FQNEAQ (reference sequence). The junction had 4 bases not matched to a gene; V was cut back by 4 bases and J by 7 bases. The CDR3: CASSYGLAEEQYF. For the CDR3, the DNA is TGTGCCAGCAGCTATGGACTAGCGGAGGAGCAGTACTTC.

This chain uses TRBV11-2 with TRBJ2-7; 14 bases align to TRBD2. This CDR3 contains 15 residues. The J segment lost 5 bases and the V segment lost 5 bases, leaving 5 bases of the junction unmatched. Germline CDR1 SGHAT, CDR2 FQNNGV. CDR3 protein: CASSITTSGRDEQYF. The CDR3 nucleotides read TGTGCCAGCAGCATAACGACTAGCGGGAGGGACGAGCAGTACTTC.

The J gene is TRBJ2-7, the V gene TRBV5-6, with D hard to call. Germline V CDR1 and CDR2: SGHDT, YYEEEE. Trimming took 3 bases from V and 0 from J, leaving 10 bases between them. CDR3 length: 14 amino acids. CDR3 sequence: CASSSTESSYEQYF. The CDR3 DNA reads as TGTGCCAGCAGCTCGACCGAAAGCTCCTACGAGCAGTACTTC.

This chain uses TRBV28 with TRBJ2-7; D gene uncertain. CDR1 MDHEN and CDR2 SYDVKM come from the germline V gene. There are 17 residues in the CDR3. The V and J ends lost 4 bases and 3 bases respectively, with 22 bases between them. The CDR3 bases are TGTGCCAGCAGTTACCTCTCCCATGATACCTACGTCTACGAGCAGTACTTC. It translates to CASSYLSHDTYVYEQYF.

The CDR3 region has the DNA TGTGCCAGTAGTATATTTGGGACGGGGACCGGGGAGCTGTTTTTT. Its translation is CASSIFGTGTGELFF. The rearrangement links TRBV19 to TRBJ2-2, with D tentatively TRBD1 or TRBD2 (5 bases each). Trimming shortened V by 2 bases and J by 5 bases, and 12 bases separated the two germline ends. The CDR3 contains 15 residues. CDR1 and CDR2 from the germline V gene are LNHDA and SQIVND (reference sequence). The full variable domain, in which reference TRBV19 and TRBJ2-2 provide the parts outside the CDR3, is DGGITQSPKYLFRKEGQNVTLSCEQNLNHDAMYWYRQDPGQGLRLIYYSQIVNDFQKGDIAEGYSVSREKKESFPLTVTSAQKNPTAFYLCASSIFGTGTGELFFGEGSRLTVL.

This sequence joins TRBV2 and TRBJ2-5; D gene unclear. Germline V gene sequence: CDR1 SNHLY, CDR2 FYNNEI. The CDR3 length is 12 residues. V was shortened by 8 bases and J by 5 bases, with 12 bases between the two germline ends. DNA for the CDR3: TGTGCCAGCCTCTTTTCTCGGGAGACCCAGTACTTC. Amino acids: CASLFSRETQYF.

This chain uses TRBV28 with TRBJ2-2; TRBD1 might be the D (6 bases). With 6 bases removed from V and 5 bases from J, the gap between germline ends came to 13 bases. The CDR3 length is 14 residues. Germline V CDR1 and CDR2: MDHEN, SYDVKM. The CDR3 reads CASRGQSGTGELFF. The CDR3 DNA sequence: TGTGCCAGCAGAGGACAGTCGGGAACCGGGGAGCTGTTTTTT.

The J gene is TRBJ1-1, the V gene TRBV4-1, with D hard to call. This CDR3 has 15 amino acids. The V end lost 2 bases, the J end lost 1 base, and 11 bases lay between the germline ends. Germline CDR1 MGHRA, CDR2 YSYEKL. This chain's CDR3 is CASSQISSRNTEAFF. The CDR3 DNA sequence: TGCGCCAGCAGCCAAATCAGTTCTAGGAACACTGAAGCTTTCTTT.

The V call is TRBV5-1, the J call TRBJ2-1; D may be TRBD1 (6 bases). V was pared by 5 bases and J by 4 bases, with 13 bases between. This CDR3 has 14 amino acids. Germline loops: CDR1 SGHRS, CDR2 YFSETQ. The DNA of the CDR3 is TGCGCCAGCAGGGACAGCGGAAGTTACAATGAGCAGTTCTTC. The encoded protein is CASRDSGSYNEQFF.

This chain joins TRBV2 and TRBJ2-7, with TRBD2 matching 7 bases. CDR1 SNHLY and CDR2 FYNNEI come from the germline V gene. The junction had 7 bases not matched to a gene; V was cut back by 8 bases and J by 3 bases. CDR3 size: 13 residues. CDR3 sequence: CASSPGGLYEQYF. CDR3 nucleotide sequence: TGTGCCAGCTCCCCGGGAGGCCTCTACGAGCAGTACTTC.

This chain links TRBV7-9 with TRBJ2-5, with 12 positions matching TRBD2. CDR1 is SEHNR, CDR2 FQNEAQ, per germline (reference sequence). Germline trimming cut 7 bases from V and 5 bases from J; bases unmatched to any gene: 11. The CDR3 is 16 amino acids. CDR3 region: CASNLLAGGPQETQYF. In DNA form, the CDR3 reads TGTGCCAGCAACCTACTAGCGGGAGGCCCTCAGGAGACCCAGTACTTC. Combining the CDR3 with reference TRBV7-9 and TRBJ2-5 gives the whole variable domain DTGVSQNPRHKITKRGQNVTFRCDPISEHNRLYWYRQTLGQGPEFLTYFQNEAQLEKSRLLSDRFSAERPKGSFSTLEIQRTEQGDSAMYLCASNLLAGGPQETQYFGPGTRLLVL.

The J gene is TRBJ2-1, the V gene TRBV27; D gene unclear. V lost 0 bases, J lost 7 bases, and 7 bases lay in between. The CDR3 length is 13 residues. Germline V CDR1 and CDR2: MNHEY, SMNVEV (reference sequence). CDR3 region: CASSLSAQNEQFF. CDR3 coding DNA: TGTGCCAGCAGTTTATCGGCCCAGAATGAGCAGTTCTTC.

This chain uses TRBV4-1 with TRBJ2-7; 12 bases fit TRBD2. The CDR3 sequence is 16 residues long. Germline V lookup: CDR1 MGHRA, CDR2 YSYEKL. V lost 2 bases and J lost 0; bases outside the gene matches: 2. The CDR3 sequence is CASSQLAGGTSYEQYF. As DNA, the CDR3 is TGCGCCAGCAGCCAACTAGCGGGAGGGACCTCCTACGAGCAGTACTTC.

This chain joins TRBV13 and TRBJ2-3; TRBD2 agrees at 8 bases. CDR3 length: 15 amino acids. J gave up 3 bases and V 2 bases, and 4 bases lay outside the gene matches. Germline V gene data show CDR1 as PRHDT and CDR2 as FYEKMQ (reference sequence). The chain's CDR3 is CASSLSGSMTDTQYF. CDR3 sequence (DNA): TGTGCCAGCAGCTTAAGCGGGAGTATGACAGATACGCAGTATTTT. The full variable domain, its missing parts supplied by reference TRBV13 and TRBJ2-3, is AAGVIQSPRHLIKEKRETATLKCYPIPRHDTVYWYQQGPGQDPQFLISFYEKMQSDKGSIPDRFSAQQFSDYHSELNMSSLELGDSALYFCASSLSGSMTDTQYFGPGTRLTVL.

The V call is TRBV27, the J call TRBJ2-7; no clear D gene. The germline gives CDR1 MNHEY, CDR2 SMNVEV (reference sequence). The CDR3 runs to 13 residues. The germline V and J ends were trimmed by 6 bases and 3 bases, with 12 bases remaining between them. CDR3 loop: CASRPGRSYEQYF. The CDR3 region has the DNA TGTGCCAGCAGGCCCGGACGGAGCTACGAGCAGTACTTC.

The chain carries TRBV5-4 and TRBJ2-7; tentative D call: TRBD1 (5 bases). The CDR3 totals 13 residues. Germline V gene sequence: CDR1 SGHNT, CDR2 YYREEE (reference sequence). Trimming removed 5 bases at V and 2 bases at J, with 11 bases between. The CDR3 here is CASRIQGTYEQYF. The CDR3 DNA sequence: TGTGCCAGCAGGATTCAGGGTACCTACGAGCAGTACTTC.

The chain combines TRBV5-5 with TRBJ2-7; 9 nucleotides match TRBD1. V dropped 4 bases and J dropped 6; count of bases not matched to a gene: 5. The length of the CDR3 is 13 residues. The germline CDR1 and CDR2 sequences are SGHKS and YYEKEE (reference sequence). The CDR3 nucleotides read TGTGCCAGCAGCCCGGGACAGGGACTCGAGCAGTACTTC. Amino acid sequence: CASSPGQGLEQYF.

The chain has TRBV6-1 and TRBJ2-5, with 11 bases matching TRBD2. This CDR3 spans 16 amino acids. The ends lost 1 base at V and 2 bases at J; junction bases unmatched: 3. Looked up from germline, CDR1 is MNHNS and CDR2 is SASEGT. CDR3 nucleotide sequence: TGTGCCAGCAGTGAAGGGACTAGCGGGTTACAAGAGACCCAGTACTTC. Translated, it gives CASSEGTSGLQETQYF.

The CDR3 region is CASSFRKGGPEAFF. Here the CDR3 DNA reads TGTGCCAGCAGTTTTAGGAAGGGTGGCCCTGAAGCTTTCTTT. The chain uses TRBV28 and TRBJ1-1; D remains ambiguous. CDR1 MDHEN and CDR2 SYDVKM come from the germline V gene. Trimming took 3 bases from V and 6 from J, leaving 14 bases between them. The CDR3 covers 14 residues. Full variable domain (outside the CDR3, taken from reference TRBV28 and TRBJ1-1): DVKVTQSSRYLVKRTGEKVFLECVQDMDHENMFWYRQDPGLGLRLIYFSYDVKMKEKGDIPEGYSVSREKKERFSLILESASTNQTSMYLCASSFRKGGPEAFFGQGTRLTVV.

V is TRBV29-1 and J is TRBJ2-7; 12 bases align to TRBD1. Germline trimming cut 5 bases from V and 7 bases from J; bases unmatched to any gene: 6. This CDR3 has 13 residues. Germline V lookup: CDR1 SQVTM, CDR2 ANQGSEA. The chain's CDR3 is CSVTGQGAREQYF. The CDR3 coding sequence is TGCAGCGTTACGGGACAGGGGGCGAGAGAGCAGTACTTC.

V gene TRBV30 combines with J gene TRBJ2-3; D is unresolved. Deletions cut 0 bases from V and 6 bases from J, with 13 bases between. The CDR3 has 14 residues. CDR1 is GTSNPN, CDR2 SVGIG, per germline (reference sequence). DNA for the CDR3: TGTGCCTGGAGTGTATTGGGCGGACGGGATACGCAGTATTTT. Encoded protein: CAWSVLGGRDTQYF.

The V gene is TRBV7-9, the J gene TRBJ2-7; 9 bases match TRBD1. The junction had 6 bases not matched to a gene; V was cut back by 4 bases and J by 2 bases. This CDR3 has 15 residues. Per the germline V gene, CDR1 is SEHNR and CDR2 is FQNEAQ (reference sequence). The CDR3 loop reads CASSSTGGTTYEQYF. The DNA for the CDR3 is TGTGCCAGCAGCTCAACAGGGGGCACCACCTACGAGCAGTACTTC.